A selection of T cell receptor beta chains follows, all from one sample in a study of T cells in localized non-small cell lung cancer. TCRdb's table, derived via immunoSEQ multiplex PCR, lists solely in-frame clones and lacks some. The sample has about 25,000 clones; approximately 86% are singletons. This specimen was peripheral blood, taken before any cancer treatment. The receptors here all came from a male donor at least 60 years old with stage II squamous cell lung carcinoma. The CDR3 runs from the conserved cysteine through the conserved F or W. Each record gives: clone size, D gene, J gene, V gene, CDR3 protein, CDR3 DNA. A D gene is named only where the DNA matches it firmly. Clone size is shown for a subset of rows, as once, few, many or a class of expanded clone.

abundance: -
d_gene: TRBD2
j_gene: TRBJ2-1
v_gene: TRBV5-4
CDR3aa: CASSSGTSGGTLHEQFF
CDR3nt: TGTGCCAGCAGCTCCGGGACTAGCGGGGGGACCCTCCATGAGCAGTTCTTC

abundance: once
d_gene: TRBD1
j_gene: TRBJ1-4
v_gene: TRBV7-2
CDR3aa: CASTPRGTANEKLFF
CDR3nt: TGTGCCAGCACTCCCCGTGGGACAGCTAATGAAAAACTGTTTTTT

abundance: -
d_gene: TRBD2
j_gene: TRBJ2-1
v_gene: TRBV7-9
CDR3aa: CASSLSGLAGVGEQFF
CDR3nt: TGTGCCAGCAGCTTAAGCGGGCTAGCGGGAGTTGGTGAGCAGTTCTTC

abundance: -
d_gene: -
j_gene: TRBJ2-5
v_gene: TRBV5-1
CDR3aa: CASSFSSGPQYF
CDR3nt: TGCGCCAGCAGCTTTTCCTCGGGCCCCCAGTACTTC

abundance: -
d_gene: TRBD2
j_gene: TRBJ2-7
v_gene: TRBV7-9
CDR3aa: CASSRGLAGRTYEQYF
CDR3nt: TGTGCCAGCAGCCGGGGACTAGCGGGGCGAACCTACGAGCAGTACTTC

abundance: -
d_gene: TRBD1
j_gene: TRBJ1-6
v_gene: TRBV9
CDR3aa: CASSPGQGGSPLHF
CDR3nt: TGTGCCAGCAGTCCGGGACAGGGGGGTTCACCCCTCCACTTT

abundance: -
d_gene: -
j_gene: TRBJ1-3
v_gene: TRBV28
CDR3aa: CASSLLGQTSSGNTIYF
CDR3nt: TGTGCCAGCAGTTTACTTGGACAGACAAGCTCTGGAAACACCATATATTTT

abundance: -
d_gene: -
j_gene: TRBJ2-5
v_gene: TRBV29-1
CDR3aa: CSVEVIPGPAGYLYF
CDR3nt: TGCAGCGTTGAAGTAATTCCGGGCCCGGCGGGATACCTGTACTTC

abundance: -
d_gene: -
j_gene: TRBJ2-1
v_gene: TRBV10-3
CDR3aa: CAISESSGEQFF
CDR3nt: TGTGCCATCTCTGAAAGCTCCGGTGAGCAGTTCTTC

abundance: -
d_gene: TRBD1
j_gene: TRBJ2-2
v_gene: TRBV11-2
CDR3aa: CASSLRRDRAPGELFF
CDR3nt: TGTGCCAGCAGCCTCCGTAGGGACAGGGCCCCCGGGGAGCTGTTTTTT

abundance: -
d_gene: -
j_gene: TRBJ1-1
v_gene: TRBV7-2
CDR3aa: CASSLGSGSSTEAFF
CDR3nt: TGTGCCAGCAGCTTAGGGTCGGGGTCTAGCACTGAAGCTTTCTTT

abundance: -
d_gene: TRBD1
j_gene: TRBJ2-7
v_gene: TRBV4-2
CDR3aa: CASSQWGAGTGGYEQYF
CDR3nt: TGTGCCAGCAGCCAGTGGGGGGCCGGGACAGGGGGGTACGAGCAGTACTTC

abundance: once
d_gene: TRBD2
j_gene: TRBJ2-5
v_gene: TRBV7-3
CDR3aa: CASSLTPGGGETQYF
CDR3nt: TGTGCCAGCAGCTTAACGCCGGGGGGAGGAGAGACCCAGTACTTC

abundance: -
d_gene: -
j_gene: TRBJ2-2
v_gene: TRBV9
CDR3aa: CATSRGASTGELFF
CDR3nt: TGTGCCACTTCCCGGGGGGCCAGCACCGGGGAGCTGTTTTTT

abundance: -
d_gene: -
j_gene: TRBJ2-2
v_gene: TRBV28
CDR3aa: CASMEGQGTGELFF
CDR3nt: TGTGCCAGCATGGAGGGTCAGGGCACCGGGGAGCTGTTTTTT

abundance: -
d_gene: -
j_gene: TRBJ2-7
v_gene: TRBV4-2
CDR3aa: CASSPGMGGLYEQYF
CDR3nt: TGTGCCAGCAGCCCGGGGATGGGGGGTCTATACGAGCAGTACTTC

abundance: -
d_gene: TRBD2
j_gene: TRBJ2-2
v_gene: TRBV19
CDR3aa: CASSTLLAGAPLRSGELFF
CDR3nt: TGTGCCAGTAGTACTCTCCTAGCGGGAGCCCCTCTACGATCCGGGGAGCTGTTTTTT

abundance: few
d_gene: TRBD1
j_gene: TRBJ1-1
v_gene: TRBV7-9
CDR3aa: CASSPGRQGAFF
CDR3nt: TGTGCCAGCAGCCCAGGACGACAGGGGGCTTTCTTT

abundance: -
d_gene: TRBD2
j_gene: TRBJ2-5
v_gene: TRBV7-2
CDR3aa: CASSQGLAGGTETQYF
CDR3nt: TGTGCCAGCAGCCAGGGACTAGCGGGGGGGACGGAGACCCAGTACTTC

abundance: -
d_gene: -
j_gene: TRBJ1-2
v_gene: TRBV5-6
CDR3aa: CASSGLTTGNGYTF
CDR3nt: TGTGCCAGCAGCGGACTAACCACTGGGAATGGCTACACCTTC

abundance: -
d_gene: TRBD2
j_gene: TRBJ2-1
v_gene: TRBV9
CDR3aa: CASSATGTSVSEQFF
CDR3nt: TGTGCCAGCAGCGCCACCGGGACTAGCGTGTCTGAGCAGTTCTTC

abundance: -
d_gene: -
j_gene: TRBJ2-6
v_gene: TRBV5-1
CDR3aa: CASSPGPPSGANVLTF
CDR3nt: TGCGCCAGCAGCCCCGGCCCCCCTTCTGGGGCCAACGTCCTGACTTTC

abundance: -
d_gene: -
j_gene: TRBJ2-3
v_gene: TRBV18
CDR3aa: CASSLADTQYF
CDR3nt: TGTGCCAGCTCATTAGCAGATACGCAGTATTTT

abundance: -
d_gene: -
j_gene: TRBJ2-1
v_gene: TRBV27
CDR3aa: CASSLSPGIEQFF
CDR3nt: TGTGCCAGCAGTCTCTCCCCAGGGATTGAGCAGTTCTTC

abundance: -
d_gene: -
j_gene: TRBJ2-1
v_gene: TRBV7-2
CDR3aa: CASSLGYSLHEQFF
CDR3nt: TGTGCCAGCAGCTTAGGGTACAGTCTCCATGAGCAGTTCTTC

abundance: -
d_gene: -
j_gene: TRBJ1-1
v_gene: TRBV19
CDR3aa: CASSIRQIMNTEAFF
CDR3nt: TGTGCCAGTAGTATTCGACAGATCATGAACACTGAAGCTTTCTTT

abundance: -
d_gene: TRBD2
j_gene: TRBJ2-7
v_gene: TRBV7-2
CDR3aa: CASSPFSSGASYEQYF
CDR3nt: TGTGCCAGCAGCCCCTTCAGTAGCGGGGCCTCCTACGAGCAGTACTTC

abundance: -
d_gene: -
j_gene: TRBJ2-7
v_gene: TRBV2
CDR3aa: CASSPAKWGEQYF
CDR3nt: TGTGCCAGCAGTCCGGCCAAGTGGGGCGAGCAGTACTTC

abundance: -
d_gene: TRBD1
j_gene: TRBJ2-2
v_gene: TRBV6-1
CDR3aa: CASSALGGDRSGELFF
CDR3nt: TGTGCCAGCAGTGCCCTAGGGGGCGACCGGTCCGGGGAGCTGTTTTTT

abundance: few
d_gene: TRBD1
j_gene: TRBJ1-1
v_gene: TRBV7-3
CDR3aa: CASSSSGTAEAFF
CDR3nt: TGTGCCAGCAGCTCATCCGGGACAGCTGAAGCTTTCTTT

abundance: -
d_gene: -
j_gene: TRBJ2-3
v_gene: TRBV6-4
CDR3aa: CARGRGNTDTQYF
CDR3nt: TGTGCCAGAGGACGGGGGAACACAGATACGCAGTATTTT

abundance: -
d_gene: -
j_gene: TRBJ1-3
v_gene: TRBV6-1
CDR3aa: CASSEVPGVTGNTIYF
CDR3nt: TGTGCCAGCAGTGAAGTACCAGGGGTGACTGGAAACACCATATATTTT

abundance: -
d_gene: -
j_gene: TRBJ1-3
v_gene: TRBV7-2
CDR3aa: CASSLGRGASGNTIYF
CDR3nt: TGTGCCAGCAGCTTGGGGCGGGGGGCTTCTGGAAACACCATATATTTT

abundance: -
d_gene: -
j_gene: TRBJ2-1
v_gene: TRBV5-4
CDR3aa: CASSLSADSGLNEQFF
CDR3nt: TGTGCCAGCAGCTTGTCTGCTGACAGCGGCCTCAATGAGCAGTTCTTC

abundance: -
d_gene: -
j_gene: TRBJ1-2
v_gene: TRBV7-2
CDR3aa: CASTSSVPYGYTF
CDR3nt: TGTGCCAGCACCTCTTCCGTGCCCTATGGCTACACCTTC

abundance: once
d_gene: -
j_gene: TRBJ1-4
v_gene: TRBV9
CDR3aa: CASSGDGFGEKLFF
CDR3nt: TGTGCCAGCAGCGGTGACGGGTTCGGTGAAAAACTGTTTTTT

abundance: few
d_gene: -
j_gene: TRBJ1-2
v_gene: TRBV7-9
CDR3aa: CASNNLGWNYGYTF
CDR3nt: TGTGCCAGCAACAACCTGGGGTGGAACTATGGCTACACCTTC

abundance: -
d_gene: -
j_gene: TRBJ2-2
v_gene: TRBV4-1
CDR3aa: CASSQVPHTGELFF
CDR3nt: TGCGCCAGCAGCCAAGTTCCCCACACCGGGGAGCTGTTTTTT

abundance: -
d_gene: TRBD1
j_gene: TRBJ1-2
v_gene: TRBV5-6
CDR3aa: CASRIYRGYNYGYTF
CDR3nt: TGTGCCAGCAGAATTTACAGGGGTTATAACTATGGCTACACCTTC

abundance: few
d_gene: TRBD1
j_gene: TRBJ2-1
v_gene: TRBV18
CDR3aa: CASSPGTGKDNEQFF
CDR3nt: TGTGCCAGCTCACCAGGGACAGGGAAAGACAATGAGCAGTTCTTC

abundance: -
d_gene: TRBD1
j_gene: TRBJ2-7
v_gene: TRBV5-1
CDR3aa: CASSPQGGLSYEQYF
CDR3nt: TGCGCCAGCAGCCCCCAAGGGGGCCTCTCCTACGAGCAGTACTTC

abundance: once
d_gene: TRBD1
j_gene: TRBJ1-1
v_gene: TRBV7-2
CDR3aa: CASSPPGTGVLLNTEAFF
CDR3nt: TGTGCCAGCAGCCCGCCCGGGACAGGGGTCCTGTTGAACACTGAAGCTTTCTTT

abundance: -
d_gene: TRBD2
j_gene: TRBJ2-7
v_gene: TRBV13
CDR3aa: CASSFTSGSSYEQYF
CDR3nt: TGTGCCAGCAGCTTCACTAGCGGGAGTTCCTACGAGCAGTACTTC

abundance: -
d_gene: -
j_gene: TRBJ2-3
v_gene: TRBV5-1
CDR3aa: CASSQLGGLWTDTQYF
CDR3nt: TGCGCCAGCAGCCAACTTGGGGGGCTTTGGACAGATACGCAGTATTTT

abundance: -
d_gene: -
j_gene: TRBJ1-5
v_gene: TRBV5-5
CDR3aa: CASSLLSGLRQPQHF
CDR3nt: TGTGCCAGCAGCTTGCTTTCAGGTCTGCGACAGCCCCAGCATTTT

abundance: -
d_gene: -
j_gene: TRBJ1-5
v_gene: TRBV21-1
CDR3aa: CASSKEGAVLPRYSNQPQHF
CDR3nt: TGTGCCAGCAGCAAAGAGGGGGCAGTTCTTCCGCGGTATAGCAATCAGCCCCAGCATTTT

abundance: -
d_gene: TRBD2
j_gene: TRBJ2-3
v_gene: TRBV13
CDR3aa: CANSERGSDTQYF
CDR3nt: TGTGCCAACTCAGAGCGGGGTTCAGATACGCAGTATTTT

abundance: -
d_gene: -
j_gene: TRBJ2-3
v_gene: TRBV5-1
CDR3aa: CASSLESASSTDTQYF
CDR3nt: TGCGCCAGCAGCTTGGAGTCGGCTTCTAGCACAGATACGCAGTATTTT

abundance: -
d_gene: -
j_gene: TRBJ1-5
v_gene: TRBV6-5
CDR3aa: CASTPSYSSNQPQHF
CDR3nt: TGTGCCAGCACCCCATCGTACTCTAGCAATCAGCCCCAGCATTTT

abundance: few
d_gene: TRBD1
j_gene: TRBJ1-2
v_gene: TRBV18
CDR3aa: CASSLDRGGGYTF
CDR3nt: TGTGCCAGCTCACTGGACAGGGGTGGCGGCTACACCTTC

abundance: -
d_gene: TRBD1
j_gene: TRBJ2-2
v_gene: TRBV10-3
CDR3aa: CAISQGGSYRGELFF
CDR3nt: TGTGCCATCAGCCAAGGGGGCTCTTACCGGGGGGAGCTGTTTTTT

abundance: -
d_gene: TRBD2
j_gene: TRBJ2-3
v_gene: TRBV9
CDR3aa: CASSVFTSGSPTDTQYF
CDR3nt: TGTGCCAGCAGCGTATTTACTAGCGGGAGCCCCACAGATACGCAGTATTTT

abundance: -
d_gene: -
j_gene: TRBJ2-7
v_gene: TRBV13
CDR3aa: CASSSRGLPYEQYF
CDR3nt: TGTGCCAGCAGCTCCCGGGGCCTACCCTACGAGCAGTACTTC

abundance: -
d_gene: -
j_gene: TRBJ1-6
v_gene: TRBV6-4
CDR3aa: CASSDSGQSPLHF
CDR3nt: TGTGCCAGCAGTGACTCCGGGCAATCACCCCTCCACTTT

abundance: -
d_gene: -
j_gene: TRBJ1-5
v_gene: TRBV28
CDR3aa: CASIGPHNQPQHF
CDR3nt: TGTGCCAGCATTGGGCCCCACAATCAGCCCCAGCATTTT

abundance: -
d_gene: -
j_gene: TRBJ2-3
v_gene: TRBV6-5
CDR3aa: CATGPRRRDTQYF
CDR3nt: TGTGCCACCGGACCACGACGGCGAGATACGCAGTATTTT

abundance: once
d_gene: -
j_gene: TRBJ1-1
v_gene: TRBV19
CDR3aa: CASRGDGLDGTEAFF
CDR3nt: TGTGCCAGTAGGGGGGACGGCCTTGATGGCACTGAAGCTTTCTTT